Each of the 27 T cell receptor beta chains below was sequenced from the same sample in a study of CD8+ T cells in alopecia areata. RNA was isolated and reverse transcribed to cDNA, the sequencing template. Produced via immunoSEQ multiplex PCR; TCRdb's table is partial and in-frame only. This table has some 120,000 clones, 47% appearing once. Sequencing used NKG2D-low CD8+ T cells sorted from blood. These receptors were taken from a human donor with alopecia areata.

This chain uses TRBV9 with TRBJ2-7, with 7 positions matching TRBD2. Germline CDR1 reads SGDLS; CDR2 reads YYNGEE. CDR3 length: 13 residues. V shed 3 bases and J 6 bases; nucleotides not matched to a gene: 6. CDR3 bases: TGTGCCAGCAGCGCCGGGACTACGTTCGAGCAGTACTTC. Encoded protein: CASSAGTTFEQYF. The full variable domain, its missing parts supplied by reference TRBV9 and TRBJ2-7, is DSGVTQTPKHLITATGQRVTLRCSPRSGDLSVYWYQQSLDQGLQFLIQYYNGEERAKGNILERFSAQQFPDLHSELNLSSLELGDSALYFCASSAGTTFEQYFGPGTRLTVT.

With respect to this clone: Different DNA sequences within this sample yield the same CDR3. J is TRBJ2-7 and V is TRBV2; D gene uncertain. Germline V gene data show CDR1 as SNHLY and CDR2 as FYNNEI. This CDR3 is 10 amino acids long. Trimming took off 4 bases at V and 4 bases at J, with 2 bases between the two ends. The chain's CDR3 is CASSGYEQYF. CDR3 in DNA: TGTGCCAGCAGTGGGTACGAGCAGTACTTC.

CDR3: CASSQGISREDEQYF. As DNA, the CDR3 is TGTGCCAGCAGCCAAGGAATATCCAGGGAGGACGAGCAGTACTTC. V and J are TRBV14 and TRBJ2-7; D is possibly TRBD2 (6 bases). Germline CDR1 and CDR2: SGHDN and FVKESK. V dropped 1 base and J dropped 5 bases, with 15 bases sitting between them. The CDR3 extends over 15 amino acids.

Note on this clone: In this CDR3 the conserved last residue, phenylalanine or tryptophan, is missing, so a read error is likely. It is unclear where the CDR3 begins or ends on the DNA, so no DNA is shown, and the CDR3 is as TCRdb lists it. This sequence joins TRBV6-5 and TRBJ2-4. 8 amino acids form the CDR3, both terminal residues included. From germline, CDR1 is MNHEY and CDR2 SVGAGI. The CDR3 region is CASTLGCL.

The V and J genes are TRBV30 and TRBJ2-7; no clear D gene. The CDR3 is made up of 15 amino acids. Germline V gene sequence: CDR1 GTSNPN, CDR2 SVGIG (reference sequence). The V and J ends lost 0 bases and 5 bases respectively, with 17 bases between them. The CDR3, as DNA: TGTGCCTGGAGTGTAACCCTGCCTGTCTGGAACGAGCAGTACTTC. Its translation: CAWSVTLPVWNEQYF.

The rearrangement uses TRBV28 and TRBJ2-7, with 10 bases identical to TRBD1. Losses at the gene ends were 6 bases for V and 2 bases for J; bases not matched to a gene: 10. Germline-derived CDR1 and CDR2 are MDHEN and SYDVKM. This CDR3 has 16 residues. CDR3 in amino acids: CASSPPGTGVTYEQYF. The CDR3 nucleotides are TGTGCCAGCAGCCCCCCGGGGACAGGGGTCACCTACGAGCAGTACTTC.

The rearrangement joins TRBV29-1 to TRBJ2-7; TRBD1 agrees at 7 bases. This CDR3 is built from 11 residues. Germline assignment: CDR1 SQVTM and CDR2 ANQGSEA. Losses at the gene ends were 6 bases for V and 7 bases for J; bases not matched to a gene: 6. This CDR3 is CSVTGLREQYF. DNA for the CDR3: TGCAGCGTGACAGGGTTGCGAGAGCAGTACTTC.

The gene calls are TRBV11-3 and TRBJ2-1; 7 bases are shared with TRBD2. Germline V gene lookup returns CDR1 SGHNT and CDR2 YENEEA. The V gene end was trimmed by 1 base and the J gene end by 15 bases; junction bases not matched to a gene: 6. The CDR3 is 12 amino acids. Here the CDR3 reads CASSLGGGGRFF. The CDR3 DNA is TGTGCCAGCAGCTTAGGAGGCGGGGGACGGTTCTTC. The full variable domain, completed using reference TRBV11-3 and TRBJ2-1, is EAGVVQSPRYKIIEKKQPVAFWCNPISGHNTLYWYLQNLGQGPELLIRYENEEAVDDSQLPKDRFSAERLKGVDSTLKIQPAELGDSAVYLCASSLGGGGRFFGPGTRLTVL.

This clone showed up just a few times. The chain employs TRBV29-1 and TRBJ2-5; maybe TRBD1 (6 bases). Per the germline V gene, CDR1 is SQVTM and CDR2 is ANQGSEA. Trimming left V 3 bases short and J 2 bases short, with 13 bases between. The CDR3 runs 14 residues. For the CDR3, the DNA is TGCAGCGTTGAGGCAGGGGACCTTCAAGAGACCCAGTACTTC. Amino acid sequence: CSVEAGDLQETQYF.

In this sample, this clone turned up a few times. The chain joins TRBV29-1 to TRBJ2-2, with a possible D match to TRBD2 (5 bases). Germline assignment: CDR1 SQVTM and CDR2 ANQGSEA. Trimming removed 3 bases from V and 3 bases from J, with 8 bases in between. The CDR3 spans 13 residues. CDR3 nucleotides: TGCAGCGTTGACGGGGATGACACCGGGGAGCTGTTTTTT. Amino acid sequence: CSVDGDDTGELFF.

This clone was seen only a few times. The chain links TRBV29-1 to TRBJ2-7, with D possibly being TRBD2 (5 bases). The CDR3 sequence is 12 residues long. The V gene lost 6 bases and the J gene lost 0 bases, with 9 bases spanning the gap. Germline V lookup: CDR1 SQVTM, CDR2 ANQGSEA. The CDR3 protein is CSVLGDSYEQYF. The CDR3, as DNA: TGCAGCGTACTCGGGGACTCCTACGAGCAGTACTTC.

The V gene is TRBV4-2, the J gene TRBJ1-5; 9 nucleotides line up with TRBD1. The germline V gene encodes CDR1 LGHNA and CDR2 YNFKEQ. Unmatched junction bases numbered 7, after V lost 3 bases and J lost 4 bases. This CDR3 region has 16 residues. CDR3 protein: CASSHNSGTGNQPQHF. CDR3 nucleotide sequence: TGTGCCAGCAGCCACAACTCCGGGACAGGGAATCAGCCCCAGCATTTT.

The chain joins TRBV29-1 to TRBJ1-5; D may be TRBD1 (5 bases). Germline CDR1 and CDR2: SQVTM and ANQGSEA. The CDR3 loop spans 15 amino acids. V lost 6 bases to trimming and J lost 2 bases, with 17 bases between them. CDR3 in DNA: TGCAGCGTCGTCTCTTTCGGGGACGGCAATCAGCCCCAGCATTTT. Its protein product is CSVVSFGDGNQPQHF.

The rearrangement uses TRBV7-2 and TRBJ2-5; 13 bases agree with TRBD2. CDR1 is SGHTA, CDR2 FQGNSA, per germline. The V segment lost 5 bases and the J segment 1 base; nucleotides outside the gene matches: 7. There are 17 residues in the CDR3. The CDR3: CASSKSRLAGGQETQYF. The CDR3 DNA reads TGTGCCAGCAGCAAAAGTCGACTAGCGGGGGGCCAAGAGACCCAGTACTTC.

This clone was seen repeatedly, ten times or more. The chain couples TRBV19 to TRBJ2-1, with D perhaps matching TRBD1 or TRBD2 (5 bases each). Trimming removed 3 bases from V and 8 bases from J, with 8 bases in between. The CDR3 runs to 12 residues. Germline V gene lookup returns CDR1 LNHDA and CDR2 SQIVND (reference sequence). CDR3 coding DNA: TGTGCCAGTAGTATCGGGGCGGATGAGCAGTTCTTC. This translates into CASSIGADEQFF. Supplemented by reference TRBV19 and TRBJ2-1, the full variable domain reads DGGITQSPKYLFRKEGQNVTLSCEQNLNHDAMYWYRQDPGQGLRLIYYSQIVNDFQKGDIAEGYSVSREKKESFPLTVTSAQKNPTAFYLCASSIGADEQFFGPGTRLTVL.

The CDR3 reads CASSPTGGGNQPQHF. The CDR3 coding sequence is TGTGCCAGCAGCCCCACAGGGGGGGGTAATCAGCCCCAGCATTTT. This chain uses TRBV7-2 with TRBJ1-5; TRBD1 matches 8 bases. CDR3 length equals 15 residues. With V trimmed by 5 bases and J by 4 bases, 7 bases remained unmatched. Germline loops: CDR1 SGHTA, CDR2 FQGNSA.

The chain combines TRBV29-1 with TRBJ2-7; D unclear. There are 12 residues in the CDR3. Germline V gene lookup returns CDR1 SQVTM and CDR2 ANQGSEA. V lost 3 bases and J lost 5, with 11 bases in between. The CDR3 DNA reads TGCAGCGTTGATGGTGGGGTCCACGAGCAGTACTTC. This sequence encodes CSVDGGVHEQYF.

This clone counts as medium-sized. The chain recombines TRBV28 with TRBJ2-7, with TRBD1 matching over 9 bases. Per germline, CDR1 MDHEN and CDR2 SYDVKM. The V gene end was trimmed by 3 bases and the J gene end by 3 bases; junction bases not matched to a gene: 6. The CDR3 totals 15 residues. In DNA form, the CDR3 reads TGTGCCAGCAGTTTGGGCCGGGACAGGGACTACGAGCAGTACTTC. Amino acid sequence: CASSLGRDRDYEQYF.

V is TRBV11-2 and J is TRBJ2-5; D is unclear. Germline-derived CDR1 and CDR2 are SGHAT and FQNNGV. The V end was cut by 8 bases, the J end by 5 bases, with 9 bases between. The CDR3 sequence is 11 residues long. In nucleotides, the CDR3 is TGTGCCAGCGGCCTGAGCGAGACCCAGTACTTC. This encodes CASGLSETQYF.

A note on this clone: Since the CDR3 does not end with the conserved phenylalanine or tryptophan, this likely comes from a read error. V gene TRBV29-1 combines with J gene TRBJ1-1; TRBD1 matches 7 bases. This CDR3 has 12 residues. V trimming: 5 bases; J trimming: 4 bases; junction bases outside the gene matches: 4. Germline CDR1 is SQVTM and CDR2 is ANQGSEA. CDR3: CSVYRGSTEAFV. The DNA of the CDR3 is TGCAGCGTTTACAGGGGATCCACTGAAGCTTTCGTT.

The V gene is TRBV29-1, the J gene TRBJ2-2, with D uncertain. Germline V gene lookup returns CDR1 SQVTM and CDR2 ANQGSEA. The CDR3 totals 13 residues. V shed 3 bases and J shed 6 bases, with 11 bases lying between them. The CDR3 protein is CSVEGSTSGELFF. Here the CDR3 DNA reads TGCAGCGTTGAGGGCAGCACATCCGGGGAGCTGTTTTTT.

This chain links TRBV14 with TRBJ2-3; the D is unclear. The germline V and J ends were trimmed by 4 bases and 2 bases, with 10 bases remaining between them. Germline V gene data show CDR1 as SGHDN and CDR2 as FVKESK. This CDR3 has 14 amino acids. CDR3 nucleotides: TGTGCCAGCAGCCCCCCAGCGATCACAGATACGCAGTATTTT. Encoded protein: CASSPPAITDTQYF.

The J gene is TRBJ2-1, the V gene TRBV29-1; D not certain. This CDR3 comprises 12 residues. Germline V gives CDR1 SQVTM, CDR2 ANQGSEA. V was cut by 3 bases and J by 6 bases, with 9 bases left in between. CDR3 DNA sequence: TGCAGCGTTGACGGAATTTCCAATGAGCAGTTCTTC. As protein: CSVDGISNEQFF.

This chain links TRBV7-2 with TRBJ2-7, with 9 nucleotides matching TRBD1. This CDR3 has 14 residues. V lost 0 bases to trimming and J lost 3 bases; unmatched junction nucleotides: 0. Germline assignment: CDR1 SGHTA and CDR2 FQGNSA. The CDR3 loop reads CASSLAGQGYEQYF. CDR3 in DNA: TGTGCCAGCAGCTTAGCGGGACAGGGCTACGAGCAGTACTTC.

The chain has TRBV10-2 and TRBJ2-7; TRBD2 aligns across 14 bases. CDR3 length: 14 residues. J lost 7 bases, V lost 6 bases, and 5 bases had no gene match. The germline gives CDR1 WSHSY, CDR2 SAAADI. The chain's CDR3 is CASSSTSGGGEQYF. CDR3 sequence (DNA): TGCGCCAGCAGCTCGACTAGCGGGGGGGGTGAGCAGTACTTC.

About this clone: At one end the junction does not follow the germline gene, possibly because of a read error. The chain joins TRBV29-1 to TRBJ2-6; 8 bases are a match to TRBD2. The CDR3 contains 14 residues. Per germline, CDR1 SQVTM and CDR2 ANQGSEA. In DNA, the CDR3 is TGCAGCGCCCTACTAGCGGCTGGGGCCAACGTCCTGGCTTTC. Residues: CSALLAAGANVLAF.

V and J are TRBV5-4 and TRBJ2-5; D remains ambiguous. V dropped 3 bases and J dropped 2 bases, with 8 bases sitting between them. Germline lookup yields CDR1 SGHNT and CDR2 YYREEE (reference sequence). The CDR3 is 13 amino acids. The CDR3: CASSSPSQETQYF. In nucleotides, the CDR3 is TGTGCCAGCAGCTCACCGTCACAAGAGACCCAGTACTTC.